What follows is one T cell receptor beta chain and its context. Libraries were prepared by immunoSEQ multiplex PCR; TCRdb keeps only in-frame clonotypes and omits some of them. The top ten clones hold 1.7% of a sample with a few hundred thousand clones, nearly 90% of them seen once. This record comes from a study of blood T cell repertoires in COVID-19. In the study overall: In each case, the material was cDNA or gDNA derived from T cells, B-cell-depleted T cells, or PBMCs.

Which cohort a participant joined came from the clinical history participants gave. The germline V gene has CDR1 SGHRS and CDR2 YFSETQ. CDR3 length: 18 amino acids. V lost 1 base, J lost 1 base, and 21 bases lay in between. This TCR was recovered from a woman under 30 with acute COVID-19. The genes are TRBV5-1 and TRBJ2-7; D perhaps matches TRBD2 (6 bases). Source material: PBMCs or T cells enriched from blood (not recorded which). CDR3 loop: CASSLRETSQVRSYEQYF. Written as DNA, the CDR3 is TGCGCCAGCAGCTTGCGGGAGACATCCCAAGTTCGGTCCTACGAGCAGTACTTC.